The next 7 T cell receptor beta chains were all read from a single sample in a study of T cells after yellow fever vaccination. MiXCR was run by TCRdb on the 5' RACE reads, yielding one entry per CDR3 protein. This sample yields more than 75,000 distinct CDR3 sequences, of which more than 7.5% are seen a single time; around 17% belongs to the top ten. Specimen: CD8+ T cells not binding an NS4B(214-222) dextramer, sorted from PBMCs, collected less than 16 days after the first yellow fever vaccination. Receptor source: a young man who received the YFV17D yellow fever vaccine.

The chain is built from TRBV7-6 and TRBJ2-7; TRBD2 matches at 10 bases. The CDR3 is 14 residues long. V gave up 5 bases and J gave up 2 bases; unmatched junction bases: 3. Germline V gene data show CDR1 as SGHVS and CDR2 as FNYEAQ. The CDR3 protein is CASSPLAGPYEQYF. The CDR3 nucleotides read TGTGCCAGCAGCCCACTAGCGGGGCCCTACGAGCAGTACTTC.

This clonotype has a handful of counts. The J gene is TRBJ2-2, the V gene TRBV11-3, with unresolved D. Trimming cost V 2 bases and J 6 bases, with 4 bases left between them. The germline CDR1 and CDR2 sequences are SGHNT and YENEEA. CDR3 length equals 12 residues. The CDR3 nucleotides read TGTGCCAGCAGCTTATTTCCCGGGGAGCTGTTTTTT. Translating it yields CASSLFPGELFF.

This clonotype was observed a handful of times. The chain uses TRBV29-1 and TRBJ2-3; D is unclear. The V gene's germline CDR1 is SQVTM and CDR2 ANQGSEA. Trimming stripped 3 bases from V and 2 bases from J, with 15 bases between. The CDR3 contains 15 residues. CDR3 nucleotide sequence: TGCAGCGTTGATTTGACCGGCCAACCCACAGATACGCAGTATTTT. Translated, it gives CSVDLTGQPTDTQYF.

The rearrangement uses TRBV29-1 and TRBJ1-2; a weak D match, TRBD1 (5 bases). Germline values: CDR1 SQVTM, CDR2 ANQGSEA. Trimming stripped 2 bases from V and 4 bases from J, with 8 bases between. The CDR3 is made up of 12 amino acids. The chain's CDR3 is CSVEPGGYGYTF. For the CDR3, the DNA is TGCAGCGTTGAACCGGGGGGCTATGGCTACACCTTC.

CDR3 nucleotides: TGTGCCAGTAGCGGGAGCACTGAAGCTTTCTTT. Protein: CASSGSTEAFF. This sequence joins TRBV19 and TRBJ1-1; D is ambiguous. Per the germline V gene, CDR1 is LNHDA and CDR2 is SQIVND (reference sequence). This CDR3 contains 11 residues. With 6 bases removed from V and 4 bases from J, the gap between germline ends came to 6 bases.

The chain carries TRBV6-2 or TRBV6-3 and TRBJ1-5; the match to TRBD1 covers 9 bases. V shed 8 bases, J shed 6 bases, and the junction held 5 bases outside the gene matches. CDR1 MNHEY and CDR2 SVGEGT come from the germline V gene. The CDR3 sequence is 13 residues long. CDR3 protein: CASGQGLSQPQHF. In DNA, the CDR3 is TGTGCCAGCGGACAGGGGTTAAGTCAGCCCCAGCATTTT.

V usage is TRBV4-1 and J usage is TRBJ2-1; TRBD2 aligns across 8 bases. Looked up from germline, CDR1 is MGHRA and CDR2 is YSYEKL. This CDR3 contains 15 residues. With 3 bases clipped from V and 5 bases from J, the junction kept 6 bases outside the gene matches. CDR3 nucleotides: TGCGCCAGCAGCCAGAGAGCGGGGGCGCACAATGAGCAGTTCTTC. Translation gives CASSQRAGAHNEQFF.